Listed below are T cell receptor beta chains from one sample, sequenced in a study of cytomegalovirus exposure and HLA in healthy donors. The protocol was immunoSEQ multiplex PCR, while the TCRdb copy is restricted to in-frame clones and leaves out a portion. The sample holds about 150,000 clones, roughly 87% seen once. Sequenced sample: PBMCs. These receptor sequences come from a man aged 25-45 years in good health and CMV-seropositive. Both conserved end residues are part of each CDR3. The D gene is left open where the match is weak. Clone size is given for some rows only: seen once, a few or many times, or a class if the clone is expanded.

V	size	D	J	DNA	CDR3
TRBV7-8	NA	TRBD1	TRBJ1-4	TGTGCCAGCAGCTTAGTAGCTGGACAGGGGGATGAAAAACTGTTTTTT	CASSLVAGQGDEKLFF
TRBV28	NA	TRBD1	TRBJ1-5	TGTGCCAGCAGTCGATCGGGACAGATCAATCAGCCCCAGCATTTT	CASSRSGQINQPQHF
TRBV14	NA	NA	TRBJ1-2	TGTGCCAGCAGCCAAGATCCTACAGGGTTCCATGGCTACACCTTC	CASSQDPTGFHGYTF
TRBV27	NA	NA	TRBJ2-1	TGTGCCAGCAGGGCAGGTATCTCCTACAATGAGCAGTTCTTC	CASRAGISYNEQFF
TRBV27	NA	TRBD2	TRBJ2-1	TGTGCCAGCAGTCAGGGACTAGCGGGAGGGCTATACAATGAGCAGTTCTTC	CASSQGLAGGLYNEQFF
TRBV5-1	once	NA	TRBJ1-5	TGCGCCAGCAGCTTGTTCCAAGTACAGACCAATCAGCCCCAGCATTTT	CASSLFQVQTNQPQHF
TRBV28	NA	TRBD1	TRBJ2-1	TGTGCCAGCAGTCCACTAGACAGGGTGGATGGCAATGAGCAGTTCTTC	CASSPLDRVDGNEQFF
TRBV5-6	NA	TRBD1	TRBJ1-6	TGTGCCAGCAGCTTAGGACAGGGGGACGCTAATTCACCCCTCCACTTT	CASSLGQGDANSPLHF
TRBV7-2	once	NA	TRBJ1-6	TGTGCCAGCAGCGCGGACAGAAATTCACCCCTCCACTTT	CASSADRNSPLHF
TRBV2	NA	NA	TRBJ1-1	TGTGCCAGCAGTGATGCGGGAACCCACACTGAAGCTTTCTTT	CASSDAGTHTEAFF
TRBV5-1	NA	NA	TRBJ1-4	TGCGCCAGCAGAGATTCAGGCTCTGAAAAACTGTTTTTT	CASRDSGSEKLFF
TRBV19	NA	NA	TRBJ1-5	TGTGCCAGTACCCCAAACAGCGGGGTTTGGCAGCCCCAGCATTTT	CASTPNSGVWQPQHF
TRBV30	few	NA	TRBJ1-2	TGTGCCGGGAACGGTCGTGGCTACACCTTC	CAGNGRGYTF
TRBV27	NA	NA	TRBJ1-1	TGTGCCAGCAGTTTATCGCAGGGAGCTTTCTTT	CASSLSQGAFF
TRBV15	few	NA	TRBJ2-2	TGTGCCACCAGCAGATTAGACGGAGCCCTGCTGTTTTTT	CATSRLDGALLFF
TRBV30	NA	NA	TRBJ1-2	TGTGCCTGGAGCGGGTCTAACTATGGCTACACCTTC	CAWSGSNYGYTF
TRBV2	NA	NA	TRBJ1-3	TGTGCCAGCAGTCCCCGGCGGCCTTCAACTGGAAACACCATATATTTT	CASSPRRPSTGNTIYF
TRBV6-5	NA	TRBD1	TRBJ1-2	TGTGCCAGCAGTCCGACCGGGACAGGGGTCTATGGCTACACCTTC	CASSPTGTGVYGYTF
TRBV14	NA	TRBD1	TRBJ2-6	TGTGCCAGCAGCCCTGGACGGAGGACAGGGGGGGAAAGAACTGGGGCCAACGTCCTGACTTTC	CASSPGRRTGGERTGANVLTF
TRBV28	NA	TRBD1	TRBJ1-2	TGTGCCAGCAGTTTACATCAGGGGGCGAATAACTATGGCTACACCTTC	CASSLHQGANNYGYTF
TRBV7-9	NA	TRBD2	TRBJ2-3	TGTGCCAGCAGCTTAGCGGGGGGGGATACGCAGTATTTT	CASSLAGGDTQYF
TRBV5-1	NA	NA	TRBJ2-6	TGCGCCAGCAGCTTCAAGAGCTCTGGGGCCAACGTCCTGACTTTC	CASSFKSSGANVLTF
TRBV5-5	NA	NA	TRBJ2-7	TGTGCCAGCAGCACCTCAGGCTACGAGCAGTACTTC	CASSTSGYEQYF
TRBV6-5	few	NA	TRBJ1-1	TGTGCCAGCAGTCCCCCCCGGGGAGGGGAAGCTGAAGCTTTCTTT	CASSPPRGGEAEAFF
TRBV5-1	NA	TRBD1	TRBJ2-7	TGCGCCAGCAGCTTGGGGGACAGGGTGTTCTCCTACGAGCAGTACTTC	CASSLGDRVFSYEQYF
TRBV5-4	NA	TRBD2	TRBJ2-3	TGTGCCAGCACTACTAGCGGGATCGGGGCAGATACGCAGTATTTT	CASTTSGIGADTQYF
TRBV5-1	NA	NA	TRBJ2-7	TGCGCCAGCAGCTTGGATCCCGGCAGGGGCTCCGAGCAGTACTTC	CASSLDPGRGSEQYF
TRBV11-3	NA	TRBD2	TRBJ2-3	TGTGCCAGCAGCTTATCGATAGCGGGAGGCTACGGGGATACGCAGTATTTT	CASSLSIAGGYGDTQYF
TRBV2	NA	TRBD1	TRBJ1-3	TGTGCCAGCGAGACGGGACAGGGTCGTAACACCATATATTTT	CASETGQGRNTIYF
TRBV28	NA	TRBD1	TRBJ2-3	TGTGCCAGCAGTTTAATGCCCCCCGGACAGGGAACAGATACGCAGTATTTT	CASSLMPPGQGTDTQYF
TRBV19	NA	TRBD2	TRBJ2-1	TGTGCCAGTAGTAACACCGGGACTAGCGGCTACAATGAGCAGTTCTTC	CASSNTGTSGYNEQFF
TRBV6-1	NA	TRBD1	TRBJ1-2	TGTGCCAGCAGTAACCAGGGGGCGCAGATCTATGGCTACACCTTC	CASSNQGAQIYGYTF
TRBV2	NA	NA	TRBJ1-2	TGTGCCAGCAGTGAAGCGGATTTAACCCGGGGGGGGGCCGACCAACTTAACTATGGCTACACCTTC	CASSEADLTRGGADQLNYGYTF
TRBV7-8	NA	NA	TRBJ2-3	TGTGCCAGCAGCTTAGGGGGCTGGGAGGCAGATACGCAGTATTTT	CASSLGGWEADTQYF
TRBV30	NA	NA	TRBJ2-1	TGTGCCTGGAGTTTAACAGGGAACTACAATGAGCAGTTCTTC	CAWSLTGNYNEQFF
TRBV6-4	NA	NA	TRBJ2-3	TGTGCCACCTCTCCGGGACTTGGGTTCACAGATACGCAGTATTTT	CATSPGLGFTDTQYF
TRBV2	NA	TRBD1	TRBJ1-6	TGTGCCAGCATCTACGGGACAGGGGATTCACCCCTCCACTTT	CASIYGTGDSPLHF
TRBV27	NA	NA	TRBJ2-7	TGTGCCAGCAGTCCTCCGGGAGCCTACGAGCAGTACTTC	CASSPPGAYEQYF
TRBV5-1	NA	TRBD1	TRBJ1-1	TGCGCCAGCAGCTCAGGGGGAGAAGCTTTCTTT	CASSSGGEAFF
TRBV19	NA	TRBD2	TRBJ2-7	TGTGCCAGTAGCTCTAGCGGGGGCTCCTACGAGCAGTACTTC	CASSSSGGSYEQYF
TRBV15	NA	TRBD1	TRBJ1-5	TGTGCCACCAGCAGGGACAGGGTCCCCAATCAGCCCCAGCATTTT	CATSRDRVPNQPQHF
TRBV10-2	NA	TRBD1	TRBJ2-7	TGCGCCAGCAGTGAGGGGACAGGGTCGGCCTCCTACGAGCAGTACTTC	CASSEGTGSASYEQYF
TRBV6-4	NA	NA	TRBJ2-6	TGTGCCAGCAGTGAGCGGGGCGCGTCTGGGGCCAACGTCCTGACTTTC	CASSERGASGANVLTF
TRBV9	NA	TRBD2	TRBJ2-2	TGTGCCAGCAGCGCGCGGGGGGGCCAAGCAGGGGAGCTGTTTTTT	CASSARGGQAGELFF
TRBV27	NA	NA	TRBJ2-1	TGTGCCAGCAGTTTATCGCGGGGCAATGAGCAGTTCTTC	CASSLSRGNEQFF
TRBV19	NA	NA	TRBJ1-2	TGTGCCAGTAGTTCCGACAGCCCTATTTATGGCTACACCTTC	CASSSDSPIYGYTF
TRBV5-1	NA	NA	TRBJ1-2	TGTGCCAGCAGCGTGGGGGACTCTGGCTACACCTTC	CASSVGDSGYTF
TRBV11-3	NA	NA	TRBJ2-7	TGTGCCAGCAGCCGACTGACTGGTCCCTACGAGCAGTACTTC	CASSRLTGPYEQYF
TRBV2	NA	TRBD2	TRBJ2-2	TGTGCCAGCAGTGCCCGGACTAGTGTCACCGGGGAGCTGTTTTTT	CASSARTSVTGELFF
TRBV5-1	NA	TRBD1	TRBJ1-6	TGCGCCAGCAGCTTGGGGGACAGGGGATTTTCACCCCTCCACTTT	CASSLGDRGFSPLHF
TRBV11-2	NA	NA	TRBJ2-5	TGTGCCAGCAGCCAGATCGTTGGGACCCAGTACTTC	CASSQIVGTQYF
TRBV30	NA	NA	TRBJ1-4	TGTGCCTGGAATAGGGGGAATGAAAAACTGTTTTTT	CAWNRGNEKLFF
TRBV7-9	NA	TRBD2	TRBJ2-1	TGTGCCAGCAGCTTAATAGATGGGACTAGCGGTGAGCAGTTCTTC	CASSLIDGTSGEQFF
TRBV19	NA	NA	TRBJ2-7	TGTGCCAGTAGTGCAGGGCTCTACATGGGGCAGTACTTC	CASSAGLYMGQYF
TRBV6-1	few	NA	TRBJ1-5	TGTGCCATTCAGGCCCCAAATGGGAATCAGCCCCAGCATTTT	CAIQAPNGNQPQHF
TRBV6-1	NA	TRBD1	TRBJ2-7	TGTGCCAGCTCGGACAGGGTCTCCTACGAGCAGTACTTC	CASSDRVSYEQYF
TRBV29-1	NA	NA	TRBJ1-2	TGCAGCGTTCGCCCCGGGACTAAGGCTGGCTACACCTTC	CSVRPGTKAGYTF
TRBV5-1	NA	TRBD2	TRBJ2-5	TGCGCCAGCAGCCGGACTGGGACTAGCGGGATGGAGACCCAGTACTTC	CASSRTGTSGMETQYF
TRBV28	NA	NA	TRBJ1-4	TGTGCCAGCAGTTTATGGGGGTCAGGGGAGGAAAAACTGTTTTTT	CASSLWGSGEEKLFF
TRBV11-2	NA	TRBD1	TRBJ2-7	TGTGCCAGCAGCGCGACGGGACAGGCAGTCGAGCAGTACTTC	CASSATGQAVEQYF